This T cell receptor (beta chain) was obtained from a study of blood T cell repertoires in COVID-19. This CDR3 contains 14 residues. Looked up from germline, CDR1 is SGHTA and CDR2 is FQGNSA. J was trimmed by 5 bases and V by 5 bases; bases with no gene match: 6. Libraries were prepared by immunoSEQ multiplex PCR; TCRdb keeps only in-frame clonotypes and omits some of them. The sample lists 140,000 to 150,000 clones; roughly 84% were seen once. This receptor was identified in a man aged 60 to 69 with active or convalescent COVID-19. The chain has TRBV7-2 and TRBJ1-5; 7 bases fit TRBD1. Sequenced material: peripheral blood. CDR3 nucleotide sequence: TGTGCCAGCAGCCCCTACAGGGGTGATCAGCCCCAGCATTTT. Its translation is CASSPYRGDQPQHF. Full variable domain (missing parts from reference TRBV7-2 and TRBJ1-5): GAGVSQSPSNKVTEKGKDVELRCDPISGHTALYWYRQSLGQGLEFLIYFQGNSAPDKSGLPSDRFSAERTGGSVSTLTIQRTQQEDSAVYLCASSPYRGDQPQHFGDGTRLSIL.